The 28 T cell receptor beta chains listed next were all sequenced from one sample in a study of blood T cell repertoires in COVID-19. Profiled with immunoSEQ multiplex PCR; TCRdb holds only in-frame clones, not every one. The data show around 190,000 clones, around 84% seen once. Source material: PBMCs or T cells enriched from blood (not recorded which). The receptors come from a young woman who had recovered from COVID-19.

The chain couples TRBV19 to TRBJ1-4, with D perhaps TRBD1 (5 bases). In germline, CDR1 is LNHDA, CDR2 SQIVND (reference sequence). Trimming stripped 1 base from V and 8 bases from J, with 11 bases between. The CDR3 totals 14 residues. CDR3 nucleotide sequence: TGTGCCAGTAGTATAGGGGCAGGGCCCGAAAAACTGTTTTTT. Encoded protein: CASSIGAGPEKLFF.

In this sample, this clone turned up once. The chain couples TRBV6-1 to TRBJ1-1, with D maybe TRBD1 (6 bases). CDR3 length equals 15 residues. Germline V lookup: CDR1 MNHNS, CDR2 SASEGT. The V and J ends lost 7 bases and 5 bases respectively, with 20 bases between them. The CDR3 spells CASKDPGGAGTEAFF. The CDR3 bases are TGTGCCAGCAAGGACCCGGGGGGCGCGGGTACTGAAGCTTTCTTT.

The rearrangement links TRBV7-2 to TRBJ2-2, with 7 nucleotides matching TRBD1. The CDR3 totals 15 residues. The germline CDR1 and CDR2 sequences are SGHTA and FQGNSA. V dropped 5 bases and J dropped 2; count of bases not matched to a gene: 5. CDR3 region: CASSLTGSNTGELFF. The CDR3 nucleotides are TGTGCCAGCAGCCTGACAGGGAGTAACACCGGGGAGCTGTTTTTT.

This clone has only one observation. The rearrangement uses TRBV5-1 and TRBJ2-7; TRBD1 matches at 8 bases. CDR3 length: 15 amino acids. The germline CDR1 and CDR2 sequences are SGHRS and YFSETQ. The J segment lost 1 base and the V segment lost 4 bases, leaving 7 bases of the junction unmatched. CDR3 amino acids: CASSGGTGVSYEQYF. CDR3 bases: TGCGCCAGCAGCGGCGGGACAGGAGTTTCCTACGAGCAGTACTTC. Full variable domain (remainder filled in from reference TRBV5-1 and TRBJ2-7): KAGVTQTPRYLIKTRGQQVTLSCSPISGHRSVSWYQQTPGQGLQFLFEYFSETQRNKGNFPGRFSGRQFSNSRSEMNVSTLELGDSALYLCASSGGTGVSYEQYFGPGTRLTVT.

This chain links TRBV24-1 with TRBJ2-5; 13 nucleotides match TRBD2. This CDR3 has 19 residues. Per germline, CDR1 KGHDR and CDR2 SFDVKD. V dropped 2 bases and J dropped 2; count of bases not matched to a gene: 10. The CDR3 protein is CATSDSGLAGAPGQETQYF. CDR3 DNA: TGTGCCACCAGTGATTCCGGACTAGCGGGGGCCCCGGGGCAAGAGACCCAGTACTTC.

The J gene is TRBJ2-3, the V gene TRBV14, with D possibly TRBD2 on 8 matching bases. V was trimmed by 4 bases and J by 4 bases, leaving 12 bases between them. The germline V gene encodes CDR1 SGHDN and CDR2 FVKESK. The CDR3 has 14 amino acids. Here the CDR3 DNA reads TGTGCCAGCAGCCCGGGGGGGACAGCAGATACGCAGTATTTT. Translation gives CASSPGGTADTQYF.

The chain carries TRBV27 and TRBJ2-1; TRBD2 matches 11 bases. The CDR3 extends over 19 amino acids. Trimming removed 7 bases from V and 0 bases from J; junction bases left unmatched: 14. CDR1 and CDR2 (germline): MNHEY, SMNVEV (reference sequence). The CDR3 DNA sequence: TGTGCCAGCAACCCACTTCCGGGACTAGCGGTGAACTCCTACAATGAGCAGTTCTTC. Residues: CASNPLPGLAVNSYNEQFF.

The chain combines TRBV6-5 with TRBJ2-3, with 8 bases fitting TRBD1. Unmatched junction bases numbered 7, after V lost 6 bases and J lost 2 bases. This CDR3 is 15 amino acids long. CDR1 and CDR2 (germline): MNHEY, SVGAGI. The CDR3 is CASRRQGTNTDTQYF. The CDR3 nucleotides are TGTGCCAGCAGGAGACAGGGGACGAACACAGATACGCAGTATTTT.

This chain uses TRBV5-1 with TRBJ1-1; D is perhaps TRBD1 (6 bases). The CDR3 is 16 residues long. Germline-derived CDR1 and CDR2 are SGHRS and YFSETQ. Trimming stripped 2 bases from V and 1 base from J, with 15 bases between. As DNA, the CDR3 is TGCGCCAGCAGCTTACAGGGAATATCGGGGAACACTGAAGCTTTCTTT. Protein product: CASSLQGISGNTEAFF.

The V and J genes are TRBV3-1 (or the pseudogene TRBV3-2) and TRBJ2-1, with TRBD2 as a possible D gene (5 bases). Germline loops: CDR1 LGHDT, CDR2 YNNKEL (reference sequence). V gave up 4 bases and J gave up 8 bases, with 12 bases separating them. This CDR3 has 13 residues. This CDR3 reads CASSPAFSDEQFF. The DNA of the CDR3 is TGTGCCAGCAGCCCGGCCTTTAGCGATGAGCAGTTCTTC.

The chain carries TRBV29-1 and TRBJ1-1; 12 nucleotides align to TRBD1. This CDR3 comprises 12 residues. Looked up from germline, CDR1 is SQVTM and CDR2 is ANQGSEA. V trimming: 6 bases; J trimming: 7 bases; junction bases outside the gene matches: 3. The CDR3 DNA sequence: TGCAGCGTGGGACAGGGGGCGGGTGAAGCTTTCTTT. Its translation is CSVGQGAGEAFF.

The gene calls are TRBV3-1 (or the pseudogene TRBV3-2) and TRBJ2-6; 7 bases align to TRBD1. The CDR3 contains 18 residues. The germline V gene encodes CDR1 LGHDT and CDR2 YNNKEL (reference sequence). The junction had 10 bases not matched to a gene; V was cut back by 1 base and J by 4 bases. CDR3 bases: TGTGCCAGCAGCCAAGCTTCCCGAAGGGGGCGGGGGGCCAACGTCCTGACTTTC. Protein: CASSQASRRGRGANVLTF.

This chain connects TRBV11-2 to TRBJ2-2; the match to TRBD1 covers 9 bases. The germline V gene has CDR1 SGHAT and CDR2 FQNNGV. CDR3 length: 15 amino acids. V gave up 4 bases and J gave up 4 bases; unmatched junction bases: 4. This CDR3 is CASSWGQGGTGELFF. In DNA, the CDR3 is TGTGCCAGCAGCTGGGGACAGGGAGGCACCGGGGAGCTGTTTTTT. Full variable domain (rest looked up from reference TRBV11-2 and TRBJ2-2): EAGVAQSPRYKIIEKRQSVAFWCNPISGHATLYWYQQILGQGPKLLIQFQNNGVVDDSQLPKDRFSAERLKGVDSTLKIQPAKLEDSAVYLCASSWGQGGTGELFFGEGSRLTVL.

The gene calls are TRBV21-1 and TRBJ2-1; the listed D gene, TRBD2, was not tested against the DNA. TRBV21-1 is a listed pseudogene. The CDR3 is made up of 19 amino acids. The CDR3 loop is CASSRCPSIANSSYNEQFF. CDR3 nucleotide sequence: TGTGCCAGCAGCCGTTGCCCCTCGATAGCGAATAGCTCCTACAATGAGCAGTTCTTC.

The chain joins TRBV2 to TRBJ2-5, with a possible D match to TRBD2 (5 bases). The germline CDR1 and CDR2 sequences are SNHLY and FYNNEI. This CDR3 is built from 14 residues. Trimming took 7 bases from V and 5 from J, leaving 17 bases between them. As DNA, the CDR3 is TGTGCCAGCACTCGGACTCCCGTCATGGAGACCCAGTACTTC. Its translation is CASTRTPVMETQYF.

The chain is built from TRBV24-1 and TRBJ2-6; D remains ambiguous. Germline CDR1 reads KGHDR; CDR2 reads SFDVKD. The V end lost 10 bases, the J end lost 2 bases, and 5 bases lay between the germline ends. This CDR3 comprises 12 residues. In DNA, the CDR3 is TGTGCCACAAAGCCTGGGGCCAACGTCCTGACTTTC. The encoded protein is CATKPGANVLTF.

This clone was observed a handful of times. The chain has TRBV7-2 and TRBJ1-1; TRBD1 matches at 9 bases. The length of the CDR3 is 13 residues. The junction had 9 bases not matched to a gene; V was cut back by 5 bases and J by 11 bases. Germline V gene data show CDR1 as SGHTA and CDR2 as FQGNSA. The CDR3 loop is CASSKNRGLRAFF. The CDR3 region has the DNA TGTGCCAGCAGCAAGAACAGGGGGCTACGCGCTTTCTTT.

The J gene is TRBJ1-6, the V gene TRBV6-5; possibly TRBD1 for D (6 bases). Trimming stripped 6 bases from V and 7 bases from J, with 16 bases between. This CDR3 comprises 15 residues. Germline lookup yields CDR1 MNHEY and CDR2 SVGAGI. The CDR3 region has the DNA TGTGCCAGCAGGAGGGAAAGGGGGACGAATTCACCCCTCCACTTT. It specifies CASRRERGTNSPLHF.

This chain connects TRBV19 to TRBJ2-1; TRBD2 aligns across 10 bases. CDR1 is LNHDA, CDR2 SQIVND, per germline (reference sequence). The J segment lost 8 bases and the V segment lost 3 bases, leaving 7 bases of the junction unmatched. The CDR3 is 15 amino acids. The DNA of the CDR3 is TGTGCCAGTAGTATCTCTAGCGGGAGAACCGATGAGCAGTTCTTC. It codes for CASSISSGRTDEQFF.

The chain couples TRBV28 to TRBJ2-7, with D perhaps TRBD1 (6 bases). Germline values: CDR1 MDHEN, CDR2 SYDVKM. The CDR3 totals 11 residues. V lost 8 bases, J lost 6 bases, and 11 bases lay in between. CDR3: CASGTGFEQYF. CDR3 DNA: TGTGCCAGCGGCACAGGGTTCGAGCAGTACTTC.

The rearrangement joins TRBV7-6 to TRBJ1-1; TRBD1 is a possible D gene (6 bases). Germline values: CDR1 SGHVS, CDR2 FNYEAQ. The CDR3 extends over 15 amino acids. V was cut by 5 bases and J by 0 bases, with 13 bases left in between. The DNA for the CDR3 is TGTGCCAGCAGCCCGGGGACAAGAATGAACACTGAAGCTTTCTTT. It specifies CASSPGTRMNTEAFF.

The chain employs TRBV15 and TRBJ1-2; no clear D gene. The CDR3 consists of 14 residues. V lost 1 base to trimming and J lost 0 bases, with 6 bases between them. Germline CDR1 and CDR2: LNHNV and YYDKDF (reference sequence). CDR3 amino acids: CATSRGRSNYGYTF. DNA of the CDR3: TGTGCCACCAGCAGAGGCAGGTCTAACTATGGCTACACCTTC.

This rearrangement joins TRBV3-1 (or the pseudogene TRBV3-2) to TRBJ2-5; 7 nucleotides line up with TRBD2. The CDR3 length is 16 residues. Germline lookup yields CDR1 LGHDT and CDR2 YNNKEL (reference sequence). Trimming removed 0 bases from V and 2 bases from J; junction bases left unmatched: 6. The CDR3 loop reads CASSQDAGVAQETQYF. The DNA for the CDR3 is TGTGCCAGCAGCCAAGATGCGGGAGTGGCTCAAGAGACCCAGTACTTC.

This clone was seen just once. The CDR3 coding sequence is TGTGCCAGTAGTCCTCGGCAGGCGTATGGCTACACCTTC. This encodes CASSPRQAYGYTF. The V gene is TRBV19, the J gene TRBJ1-2; D is undetermined. Germline V gene lookup returns CDR1 LNHDA and CDR2 SQIVND (reference sequence). This CDR3 is built from 13 residues. V was shortened by 5 bases and J by 5 bases, with 12 bases between the two germline ends.

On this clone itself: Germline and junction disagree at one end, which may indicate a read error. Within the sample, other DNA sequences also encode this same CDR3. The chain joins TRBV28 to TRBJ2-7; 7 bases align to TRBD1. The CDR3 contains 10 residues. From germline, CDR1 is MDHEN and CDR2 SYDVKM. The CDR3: CATQGYEQYF. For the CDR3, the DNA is TGTGCCACACAGGGGTACGAGCAATACTTC.

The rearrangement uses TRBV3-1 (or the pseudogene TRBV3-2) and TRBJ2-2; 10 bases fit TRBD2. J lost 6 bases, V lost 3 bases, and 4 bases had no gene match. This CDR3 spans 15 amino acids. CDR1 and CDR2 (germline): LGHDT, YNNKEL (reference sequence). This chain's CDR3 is CASSQSGGAPGELFF. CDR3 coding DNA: TGTGCCAGCAGCCAGAGCGGGGGGGCCCCCGGGGAGCTGTTTTTT.

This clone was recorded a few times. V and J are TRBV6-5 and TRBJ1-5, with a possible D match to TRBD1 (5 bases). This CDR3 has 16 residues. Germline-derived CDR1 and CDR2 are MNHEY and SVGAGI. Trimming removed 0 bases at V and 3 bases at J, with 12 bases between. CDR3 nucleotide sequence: TGTGCCAGCAGTTACTCTGGCCAGGGTGACAATCAGCCCCAGCATTTT. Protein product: CASSYSGQGDNQPQHF.

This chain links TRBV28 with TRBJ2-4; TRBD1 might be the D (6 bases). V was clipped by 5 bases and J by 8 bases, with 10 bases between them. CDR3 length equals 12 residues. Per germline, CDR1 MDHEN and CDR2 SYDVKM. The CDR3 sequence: CASSGRGYIQYF. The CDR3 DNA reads TGTGCCAGCAGTGGCAGGGGTTACATTCAGTACTTC.